These 20 T cell receptor beta chains were all obtained from the same sample, sequenced in a study of CD8+ T cells in alopecia areata. Sequencing templates came from extracted RNA that was reverse transcribed into cDNA. Only in-frame clones appear in the TCRdb table, and some are missing; sequencing was by immunoSEQ multiplex PCR. Of roughly 200,000 clones listed, about 48% are singletons. Described treatment: oral pan-JAK inhibitor, 5-10 mg twice daily. The specimen was CD8+ T cells sorted from blood, collected at week 24, from a patient treated with tofacitinib. The receptors derive from a human donor with alopecia areata.

The rearrangement joins TRBV11-2 to TRBJ1-2; D gene uncertain. V lost 0 bases and J 8 bases, leaving 13 bases between the germline ends. The CDR3 is 14 amino acids. Germline loops: CDR1 SGHAT, CDR2 FQNNGV. As DNA, the CDR3 is TGTGCCAGCAGCTTAGATGGTCTGACTGGAGGCTACACCTTC. Translating gives CASSLDGLTGGYTF.

As regards this clone: At one end, the junction sequence differs from germline, possibly due to a read error. This chain links TRBV15 with TRBJ2-7, with D possibly TRBD1 on 5 matching bases. Germline CDR1 LNHNV, CDR2 YYDKDF (reference sequence). The CDR3 totals 12 residues. This CDR3 reads CATSGDSYEQYF. The CDR3 DNA sequence: TGTGCCACCAGCGGAGACAGCTACGAGCAGTACTTC.

This clone was observed a handful of times. The sample carries other DNA sequences with the same CDR3. V and J are TRBV4-3 and TRBJ1-1, with D unclear. The V and J ends lost 0 bases and 0 bases respectively, with 5 bases between them. In germline, CDR1 is LGHNA, CDR2 YSLEER. The CDR3 covers 14 residues. CDR3 protein: CASSQDRLNTEAFF. The CDR3 DNA is TGCGCCAGCAGCCAAGACAGATTGAACACTGAAGCTTTCTTT.

This clone was counted between two and nine times. The identical CDR3 is also encoded by other nucleotide sequences in the sample. The chain carries TRBV27 and TRBJ1-1; 10 bases fit TRBD1. J lost 3 bases, V lost 6 bases, and 4 bases had no gene match. The CDR3 totals 14 residues. Germline CDR1 and CDR2: MNHEY and SMNVEV (reference sequence). CDR3: CASSLGQGYTEAFF. DNA of the CDR3: TGTGCCAGCAGCCTGGGACAGGGGTACACTGAAGCTTTCTTT.

The chain joins TRBV29-1 to TRBJ1-3; D unresolved. This CDR3 is 15 amino acids long. CDR1 and CDR2 (germline): SQVTM, ANQGSEA. The V end lost 4 bases, the J end lost 3 bases, and 16 bases lay between the germline ends. In DNA, the CDR3 is TGCAGCGTTGTCCGCCAAGCTGAGGGTGGAAACACCATATATTTT. Residues: CSVVRQAEGGNTIYF. Supplemented by reference TRBV29-1 and TRBJ1-3, the full variable domain reads SAVISQKPSRDICQRGTSLTIQCQVDSQVTMMFWYRQQPGQSLTLIATANQGSEATYESGFVIDKFPISRPNLTFSTLTVSNMSPEDSSIYLCSVVRQAEGGNTIYFGEGSWLTVV.

The chain links TRBV4-3 to TRBJ2-5; TRBD1 matches at 8 bases. The CDR3 sequence is 14 residues long. The V gene's germline CDR1 is LGHNA and CDR2 YSLEER. Unmatched junction bases numbered 3, after V lost 1 base and J lost 5 bases. DNA for the CDR3: TGCGCCAGCAGCCAAGGAACAGGGGGGGAGACCCAGTACTTC. This sequence encodes CASSQGTGGETQYF.

CDR3 in amino acids: CASGPGDTQYF. CDR3 nucleotides: TGCGCCAGCGGTCCGGGAGATACGCAGTATTTT. The chain recombines TRBV10-2 with TRBJ2-3; no clear D gene. The CDR3 sequence is 11 residues long. CDR1 WSHSY and CDR2 SAAADI come from the germline V gene. V was cut by 8 bases and J by 5 bases, with 8 bases left in between.

The chain recombines TRBV30 with TRBJ1-1, with D maybe TRBD1 (5 bases). Germline V gene data show CDR1 as GTSNPN and CDR2 as SVGIG (reference sequence). CDR3 length: 13 residues. Trimming left V 1 base short and J 6 bases short, with 12 bases between. CDR3 protein: CAWSAVLGAEAFF. CDR3 DNA sequence: TGTGCCTGGAGTGCGGTCTTAGGGGCTGAAGCTTTCTTT.

This clone was observed a few times. This chain connects TRBV6-5 to TRBJ1-2, with 8 bases identical to TRBD1. This CDR3 is 14 amino acids long. V lost 0 bases, J lost 6 bases, and 3 bases stayed unmatched. Looked up from germline, CDR1 is MNHEY and CDR2 is SVGAGI. The CDR3: CASSYSPGGDGYTF. CDR3 in DNA: TGTGCCAGCAGTTACTCTCCAGGGGGCGATGGCTACACCTTC.

V usage is TRBV2 and J usage is TRBJ1-5; no definite D call. CDR3 length: 14 residues. Trimming left V 2 bases short and J 2 bases short, with 7 bases between. The germline CDR1 and CDR2 sequences are SNHLY and FYNNEI. As DNA, the CDR3 is TGTGCCAGCAGTGAATCAGTGGGCAATCAGCCCCAGCATTTT. It is translated as CASSESVGNQPQHF. Looking up the rest from reference TRBV2 and TRBJ1-5 gives the full variable domain: EPEVTQTPSHQVTQMGQEVILRCVPISNHLYFYWYRQILGQKVEFLVSFYNNEISEKSEIFDDQFSVERPDGSNFTLKIRSTKLEDSAMYFCASSESVGNQPQHFGDGTRLSIL.

V and J are TRBV13 and TRBJ2-5; TRBD1 is a possible D gene (6 bases). The V and J ends lost 0 bases and 8 bases respectively, with 13 bases between them. Germline V gives CDR1 PRHDT, CDR2 FYEKMQ (reference sequence). The CDR3 loop spans 14 amino acids. The CDR3 DNA follows: TGTGCCAGCAGCTTAGGGGGGGCGCTTGAAACCCAGTACTTC. It yields the protein CASSLGGALETQYF.

This clone occurred once. The V and J genes are TRBV27 and TRBJ1-4; D unclear. CDR3 length: 15 residues. Germline-derived CDR1 and CDR2 are MNHEY and SMNVEV (reference sequence). V was trimmed by 6 bases and J by 0 bases, leaving 11 bases between them. CDR3 bases: TGTGCCAGCAGACCGGGCCGATCAACTAATGAAAAACTGTTTTTT. Translation gives CASRPGRSTNEKLFF.

This chain connects TRBV13 to TRBJ2-3; 9 bases map to TRBD2. Unmatched junction bases numbered 6, after V lost 2 bases and J lost 3 bases. The CDR3 has 16 residues. Germline V gene data show CDR1 as PRHDT and CDR2 as FYEKMQ (reference sequence). CDR3 amino acids: CASSLFGGGATDTQYF. DNA of the CDR3: TGTGCCAGCAGCTTATTCGGCGGGGGGGCGACAGATACGCAGTATTTT.

This chain links TRBV29-1 with TRBJ2-7; possibly TRBD2 for D (5 bases). The CDR3 is made up of 13 amino acids. Trimming took off 1 base at V and 4 bases at J, with 11 bases between the two ends. Germline V gives CDR1 SQVTM, CDR2 ANQGSEA. CDR3 protein: CSVEGQREYEQYF. The CDR3 DNA sequence: TGCAGCGTTGAAGGGCAGAGGGAGTACGAGCAGTACTTC.

CDR3 sequence: CASSSTLDRPGYTF. The CDR3 nucleotides read TGTGCCAGCAGCTCTACCCTGGACAGGCCCGGCTACACCTTC. J is TRBJ1-2 and V is TRBV6-5; 7 nucleotides line up with TRBD1. The CDR3 has 14 residues. Per the germline V gene, CDR1 is MNHEY and CDR2 is SVGAGI. Trimming cost V 6 bases and J 8 bases; bases outside gene matches: 12.

The chain couples TRBV15 to TRBJ1-5; D not resolved. The CDR3 totals 12 residues. The ends were cut back, 0 bases at V and 6 bases at J, with 3 bases in the middle. CDR1 is LNHNV, CDR2 YYDKDF, per germline (reference sequence). The CDR3 is CATSRESQPQHF. The CDR3 region has the DNA TGTGCCACCAGCAGAGAAAGTCAGCCCCAGCATTTT.

There are a few counts of this clone. This chain joins TRBV4-3 and TRBJ2-7; D might be TRBD2 (7 bases). This CDR3 region has 18 residues. CDR1 and CDR2 (germline): LGHNA, YSLEER. With 0 bases removed from V and 4 bases from J, the gap between germline ends came to 22 bases. This chain's CDR3 is CASSQDIAGGPPAYEQYF. The CDR3 DNA reads as TGCGCCAGCAGCCAAGATATCGCCGGGGGGCCGCCGGCGTACGAGCAGTACTTC.

The chain has TRBV4-3 and TRBJ2-7, with D possibly matching TRBD2 (7 bases). Trimming removed 1 base at V and 4 bases at J, with 11 bases between. The CDR3 is 14 residues long. Germline V gene sequence: CDR1 LGHNA, CDR2 YSLEER. DNA for the CDR3: TGCGCCAGCAGCCAAGGAGGGGGAGGGTACGAGCAGTACTTC. It codes for CASSQGGGGYEQYF.

On this clone: This likely stems from a read error, as it lies one base from a far larger clone. This chain links TRBV30 with TRBJ2-7; 12 nucleotides match TRBD2. The V gene's germline CDR1 is GTSNPN and CDR2 SVGIG (reference sequence). The CDR3 contains 16 residues. J gave up 7 bases and V 0 bases, and 10 bases lay outside the gene matches. The CDR3 DNA is TGTGCCTGGAGTGTACTAGCGGGGGGCTCCTACAATGAGCAGTACTTC. Encoded protein: CAWSVLAGGSYNEQYF.

The sample holds a few counts of this clone. J is TRBJ1-5 and V is TRBV27, with D perhaps TRBD1 (6 bases). The CDR3 runs to 12 residues. CDR1 is MNHEY and CDR2 is SMNVEV in the germline V gene (reference sequence). The V gene lost 5 bases and the J gene lost 5 bases, with 7 bases spanning the gap. This chain's CDR3 is CASSEGDQPQHF. The CDR3 region has the DNA TGTGCCAGCAGTGAGGGGGATCAGCCCCAGCATTTT.